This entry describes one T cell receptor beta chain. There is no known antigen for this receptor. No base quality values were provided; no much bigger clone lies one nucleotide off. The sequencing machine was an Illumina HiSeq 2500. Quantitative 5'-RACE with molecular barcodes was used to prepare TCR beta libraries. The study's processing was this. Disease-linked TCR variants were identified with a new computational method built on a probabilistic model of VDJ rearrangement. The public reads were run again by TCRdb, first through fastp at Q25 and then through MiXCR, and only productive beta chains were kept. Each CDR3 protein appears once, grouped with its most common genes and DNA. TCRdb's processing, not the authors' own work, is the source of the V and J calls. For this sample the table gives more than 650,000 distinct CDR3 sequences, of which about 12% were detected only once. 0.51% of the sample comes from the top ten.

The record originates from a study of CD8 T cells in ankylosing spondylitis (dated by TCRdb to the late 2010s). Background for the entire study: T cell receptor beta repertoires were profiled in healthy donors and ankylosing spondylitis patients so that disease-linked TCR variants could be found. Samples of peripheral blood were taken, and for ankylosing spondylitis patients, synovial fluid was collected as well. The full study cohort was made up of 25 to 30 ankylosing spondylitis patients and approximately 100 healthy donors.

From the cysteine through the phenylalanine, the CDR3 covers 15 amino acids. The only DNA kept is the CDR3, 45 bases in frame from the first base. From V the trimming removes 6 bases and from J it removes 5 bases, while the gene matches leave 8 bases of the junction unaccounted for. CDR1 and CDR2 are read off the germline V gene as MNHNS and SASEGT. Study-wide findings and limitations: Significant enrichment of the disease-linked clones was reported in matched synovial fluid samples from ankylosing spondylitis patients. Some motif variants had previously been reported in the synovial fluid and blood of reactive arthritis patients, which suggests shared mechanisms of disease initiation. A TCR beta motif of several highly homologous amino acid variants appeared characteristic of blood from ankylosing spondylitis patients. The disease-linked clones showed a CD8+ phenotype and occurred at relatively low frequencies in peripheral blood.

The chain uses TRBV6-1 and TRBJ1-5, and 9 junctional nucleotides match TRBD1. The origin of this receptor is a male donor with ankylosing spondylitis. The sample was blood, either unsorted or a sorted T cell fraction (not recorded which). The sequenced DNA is TGTGCCAGCAGAACCACAGGGGGCGGATATCAGCCCCAGCATTTT. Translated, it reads CASRTTGGGYQPQHF.